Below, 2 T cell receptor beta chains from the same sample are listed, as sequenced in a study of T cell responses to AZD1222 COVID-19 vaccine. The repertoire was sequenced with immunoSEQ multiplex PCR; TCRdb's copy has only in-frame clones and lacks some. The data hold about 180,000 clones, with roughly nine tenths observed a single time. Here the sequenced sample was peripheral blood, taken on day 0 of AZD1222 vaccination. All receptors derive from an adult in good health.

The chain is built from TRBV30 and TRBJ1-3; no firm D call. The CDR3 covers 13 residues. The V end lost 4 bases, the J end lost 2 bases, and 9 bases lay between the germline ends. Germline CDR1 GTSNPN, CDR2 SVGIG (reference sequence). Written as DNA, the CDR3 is TGTGCCTGGATGTCAGGCGCTGGAAACACCATATATTTT. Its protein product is CAWMSGAGNTIYF. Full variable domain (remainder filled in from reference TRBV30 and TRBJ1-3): SQTIHQWPATLVQPVGSPLSLECTVEGTSNPNLYWYRQAAGRGLQLLFYSVGIGQISSEVPQNLSASRPQDRQFILSSKKLLLSDSGFYLCAWMSGAGNTIYFGEGSWLTVV.

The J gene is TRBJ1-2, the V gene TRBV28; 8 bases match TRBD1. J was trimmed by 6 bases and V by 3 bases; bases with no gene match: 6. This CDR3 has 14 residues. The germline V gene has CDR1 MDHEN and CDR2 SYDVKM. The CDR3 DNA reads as TGTGCCAGCAGTTTCGGATCAGGGGGCCATGGCTACACCTTC. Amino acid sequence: CASSFGSGGHGYTF.